This T cell receptor beta chain was recovered during a study of identical twins. Notes on the study in general: Researchers reported weaker excess twin sharing in beta out-of-frame sequences. When twins shared out-of-frame alpha sequences, those sequences had excess low generation probability. Reduced insertions were recorded for abundant cord blood beta clonotypes, with no such pattern in memory repertoires.

Concerning this clonotype itself: Its target is not known.

Template switching, a step in the protocol, added a universal primer site, and cDNA carried unique molecular identifiers. TCRdb recomputed calls from the 5' RACE reads with MiXCR, one row per CDR3 protein. The sample lists 420,000 or so distinct CDR3 sequences; under 20% were seen once. Sequenced material: naive T cells sorted from blood. The receptor was derived from a man between 45 and 60 years old in good health.

The CDR3 loop is CSARGQTSYEQYF. Written as DNA, the CDR3 is TGCAGTGCTAGGGGACAGACCTCCTACGAGCAGTACTTC. V and J are TRBV20-1 and TRBJ2-7, with TRBD1 identical over 7 bases. Per the germline V gene, CDR1 is DFQATT and CDR2 is SNEGSKA (reference sequence). J lost 0 bases, V lost 3 bases, and 2 bases had no gene match. CDR3 length: 13 residues.